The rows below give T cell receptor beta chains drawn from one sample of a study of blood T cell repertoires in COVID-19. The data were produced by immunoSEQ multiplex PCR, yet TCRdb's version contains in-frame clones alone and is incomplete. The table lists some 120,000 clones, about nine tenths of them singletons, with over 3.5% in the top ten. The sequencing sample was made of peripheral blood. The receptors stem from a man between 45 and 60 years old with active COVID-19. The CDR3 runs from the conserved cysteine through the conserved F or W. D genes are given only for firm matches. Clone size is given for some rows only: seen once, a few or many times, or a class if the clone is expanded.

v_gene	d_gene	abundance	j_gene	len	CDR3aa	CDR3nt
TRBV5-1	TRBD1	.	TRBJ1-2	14	CASRDRGSNYGYTF	TGCGCCAGCCGCGACAGGGGCTCTAACTATGGCTACACCTTC
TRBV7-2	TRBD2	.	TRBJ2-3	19	CASSLARLSGGGRSAAQYF	TGTGCCAGCAGCTTAGCGCGGCTGTCTGGCGGGGGACGTAGTGCGGCGCAGTATTTT
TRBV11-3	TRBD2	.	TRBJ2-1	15	CASSPEGAGVYEQFF	TGTGCCAGCAGCCCCGAAGGAGCGGGAGTTTATGAGCAGTTCTTC
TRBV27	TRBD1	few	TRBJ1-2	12	CASKTGGIRYTF	TGTGCCAGCAAGACAGGGGGAATTAGGTACACCTTC
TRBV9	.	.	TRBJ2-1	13	CASSPNWGDEQFF	TGTGCCAGCAGCCCCAATTGGGGCGATGAGCAGTTCTTC
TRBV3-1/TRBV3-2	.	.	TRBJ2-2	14	CASSPGHFSGELFF	TGTGCCAGCAGCCCGGGACATTTTTCCGGGGAGCTGTTTTTT
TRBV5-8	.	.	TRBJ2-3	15	CASSLAGDAPDTQYF	TGTGCCAGCAGCTTGGCGGGGGACGCTCCAGATACGCAGTATTTT
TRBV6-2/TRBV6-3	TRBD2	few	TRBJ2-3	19	CASSYARRTGLAGTDTQYF	TGTGCCAGCAGTTATGCACGGAGGACCGGACTAGCGGGCACAGATACGCAGTATTTT
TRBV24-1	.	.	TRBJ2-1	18	CATSVGALSRSSYNEQFF	TGTGCCACCAGTGTGGGGGCCCTTAGCCGGAGCTCCTACAATGAGCAGTTCTTC
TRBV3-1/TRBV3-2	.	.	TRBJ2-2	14	CASSQDLNTGELFF	TGTGCCAGCAGCCAAGACCTGAACACCGGGGAGCTGTTTTTT
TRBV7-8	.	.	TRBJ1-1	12	CASSQTGTEAFF	TGTGCCAGCAGCCAGACCGGGACTGAAGCTTTCTTT
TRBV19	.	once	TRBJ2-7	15	CASRPGTMGTYEQYF	TGTGCCAGTAGGCCCGGGACAATGGGAACTTACGAGCAGTACTTC
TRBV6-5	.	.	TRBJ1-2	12	CASSSRVYGYTF	TGTGCCAGCAGTTCCAGGGTTTATGGCTACACCTTC
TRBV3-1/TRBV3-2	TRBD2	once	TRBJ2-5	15	CASSQRGSGEETQYF	TGTGCCAGCAGCCAACGGGGTAGCGGGGAAGAGACCCAGTACTTC
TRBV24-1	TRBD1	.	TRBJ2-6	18	CATSDRDRNPSGANVLTF	TGTGCCACCAGTGATAGGGACAGGAACCCCTCTGGGGCCAACGTCCTGACTTTC
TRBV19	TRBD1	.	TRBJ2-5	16	CASSPLQGALEETQYF	TGTGCCAGTAGTCCACTCCAGGGGGCCCTCGAAGAGACCCAGTACTTC
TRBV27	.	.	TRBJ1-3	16	CASSPVAANSGNTIYF	TGTGCCAGCAGTCCCGTAGCAGCGAACTCTGGAAACACCATATATTTT
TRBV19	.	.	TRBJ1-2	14	CATRPQGRHYGYTF	TGTGCCACCCGGCCTCAGGGGCGTCACTATGGCTACACCTTC
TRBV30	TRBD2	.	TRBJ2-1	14	CAWSRLAGSNEQFF	TGTGCCTGGAGCAGACTAGCGGGATCAAATGAGCAGTTCTTC
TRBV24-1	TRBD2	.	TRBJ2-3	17	CATSRQVVAGSGDTQYF	TGTGCCACCAGTCGGCAGGTGGTAGCGGGAAGTGGAGATACGCAGTATTTT
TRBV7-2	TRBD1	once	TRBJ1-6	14	CASSGQGNNSPLHF	TGTGCCAGCAGCGGACAGGGTAACAATTCACCCCTCCACTTT
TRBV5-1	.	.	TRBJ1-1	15	CASSLDGTRNTEAFF	TGCGCCAGCAGCTTGGACGGGACACGGAACACTGAAGCTTTCTTT
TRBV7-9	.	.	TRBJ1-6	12	CASSLGPRALHF	TGTGCCAGCAGCTTAGGACCTCGGGCCCTCCACTTT
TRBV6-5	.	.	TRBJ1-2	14	CASSRDRDNYGYTF	TGTGCCAGCAGTAGAGACAGAGATAACTATGGCTACACCTTC
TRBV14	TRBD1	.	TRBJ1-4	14	CASSLQGTNEKLFF	TGTGCCAGCAGCCTACAGGGGACTAATGAAAAACTGTTTTTT
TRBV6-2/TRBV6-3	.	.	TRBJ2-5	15	CASSRDTRLQETQYF	TGTGCCAGCAGCCGGGACACCCGACTCCAAGAGACCCAGTACTTC
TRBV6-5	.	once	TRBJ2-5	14	CASSYSKRHETQYF	TGTGCCAGCAGTTACTCGAAAAGACACGAGACCCAGTACTTC
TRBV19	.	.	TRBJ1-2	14	CASSIQEPAYGYTF	TGTGCCAGTAGTATACAGGAACCCGCCTATGGCTACACCTTC
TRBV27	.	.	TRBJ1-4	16	CASSPSGQPVGEKLFF	TGTGCCAGCAGTCCCTCTGGACAGCCGGTCGGTGAAAAACTGTTTTTT
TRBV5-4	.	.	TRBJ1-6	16	CASSLAGSGRNSPLHF	TGTGCCAGCAGCTTGGCTGGCTCAGGGAGGAATTCACCCCTCCACTTT
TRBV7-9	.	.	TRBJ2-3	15	CASSLAVSGTDTQYF	TGTGCCAGCAGCTTAGCGGTCTCAGGAACAGATACGCAGTATTTT
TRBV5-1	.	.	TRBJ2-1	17	CASSLFWIGEVNNEQFF	TGCGCCAGCAGCTTGTTTTGGATTGGCGAGGTAAACAATGAGCAGTTCTTC
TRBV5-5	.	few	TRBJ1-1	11	CASSRPPGAFF	TGTGCCAGCAGTCGACCGCCAGGGGCTTTCTTT
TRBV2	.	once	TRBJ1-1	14	CASSKDTTNTEAFF	TGTGCCAGCAGTAAGGACACCACGAACACTGAAGCTTTCTTT
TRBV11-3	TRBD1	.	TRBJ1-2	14	CASSFTSGGDGYTF	TGTGCCAGCAGCTTTACTTCAGGGGGCGATGGCTACACCTTC
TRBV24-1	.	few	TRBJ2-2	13	CATRYGSTGELFF	TGTGCCACCAGATACGGGAGCACCGGGGAGCTGTTTTTT
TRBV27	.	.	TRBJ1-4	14	CASSHRGTNEKLFF	TGTGCCAGCAGTCACCGGGGAACTAATGAAAAACTGTTTTTT
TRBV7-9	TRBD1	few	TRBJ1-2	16	CASSLALVTGGYGYTF	TGTGCCAGCAGCTTAGCGCTTGTGACAGGGGGCTATGGCTACACCTTC